This entry lists 21 T cell receptor beta chains sequenced from one sample in a study of T cells in women clearing cervical HPV infection. TCRdb's copy holds only in-frame clones and misses some; the assay was immunoSEQ multiplex PCR. Its table lists more than 30,000 clones. Source material: blood buffy coat. All receptors derive from a woman aged 18 to 75 with a cervical HPV16 infection that either progressed to CIN3+ or cleared (not recorded which).

In regard to this clone: The read finishes 3 residues shy of the CDR3 end, and the germline J gene is used to complete it. The V gene is TRBV5-1, the J gene TRBJ2-2; D possibly corresponds to TRBD2 (6 bases). The length of the CDR3 is 14 residues. Germline loops: CDR1 SGHRS, CDR2 YFSETQ. The CDR3 DNA, read in part, is TGCGCCAGCAGCTTGGGGCAGGGAGGTTCACCG. It translates to CASSLGQGGSP. The whole CDR3 sequence reads CASSLGQGGSPLFF.

CDR3 region: CASSSGTGVKNYGYTF. The part of the CDR3 DNA that was read is TGTGCCAGCAGTTCCGGGACGGGGGTTAAGAACTATGGC. The rearrangement joins TRBV28 to TRBJ1-2, with D possibly TRBD1 on 5 matching bases. The read halts 3 residues ahead of the CDR3 end, with the missing end drawn from the germline J gene. V was cut by 4 bases and J by 2 bases, with 17 bases left in between. The CDR3 runs 16 residues. The germline gives CDR1 MDHEN, CDR2 SYDVKM.

A note on this clone: The CDR3 extends 3 residues past the end of the read, so its final part is completed from the germline J gene. The chain employs TRBV20-1 and TRBJ2-1; a weak D match, TRBD1 (7 bases). This CDR3 spans 15 amino acids. V was clipped by 5 bases and J by 1 base, with 15 bases between them. The germline V gene encodes CDR1 DFQATT and CDR2 SNEGSKA (reference sequence). CDR3 DNA (partial): TGCAGTGCTCGAAAGACAGGGAGGTCCTACAATGAG. Protein product: CSARKTGRSYNE. The full CDR3 is CSARKTGRSYNEQFF.

A note on this clone: Read sequence stops 3 residues before the CDR3 end, and the germline J gene provides the missing end. The V call is TRBV19, the J call TRBJ2-7, with unresolved D. The CDR3 runs 14 residues. Trimming shortened V by 1 base and J by 1 base, and 8 bases separated the two germline ends. Germline CDR1 is LNHDA and CDR2 is SQIVND (reference sequence). The CDR3 loop reads CASSIVVRSYEQYF. The sequenced CDR3 bases are TGTGCCAGTAGTATAGTGGTCAGATCCTACGAG. Supplemented by reference TRBV19 and TRBJ2-7, the full variable domain reads DGGITQSPKYLFRKEGQNVTLSCEQNLNHDAMYWYRQDPGQGLRLIYYSQIVNDFQKGDIAEGYSVSREKKESFPLTVTSAQKNPTAFYLCASSIVVRSYEQYFGPGTRLTVT.

The CDR3 is CASSRPGQSSYGYTF. The sequenced CDR3 bases are TGTGCCAGCAGCCGGCCGGGACAGAGCAGCTATGGC. The V gene is TRBV7-2, the J gene TRBJ1-2, with 7 bases matching TRBD1. The DNA ends 3 residues before the CDR3 does, and the rest of the CDR3 is filled in from the germline J gene. The germline gives CDR1 SGHTA, CDR2 FQGNSA. The CDR3 runs 15 residues. V lost 5 bases to trimming and J lost 4 bases; unmatched junction nucleotides: 10.

Concerning this clone: With the read ending 3 residues before the CDR3 end, the germline J gene is used to fill in that end. V is TRBV19 and J is TRBJ1-5; TRBD1 matches at 7 bases. This CDR3 has 13 residues. CDR1 LNHDA and CDR2 SQIVND come from the germline V gene (reference sequence). The part of the CDR3 DNA that was read is TGTGCCAGTACCGACAGGGCCCTCAATCCC. Its translation is CASTDRALNP. The CDR3 in its entirety is CASTDRALNPQHF.

On this clone itself: The read gets to within 3 residues of the CDR3 end, and the germline J gene fills in the rest. The genes are TRBV20-1 and TRBJ2-2; 9 nucleotides align to TRBD1. The CDR3 consists of 15 residues. The germline V gene encodes CDR1 DFQATT and CDR2 SNEGSKA (reference sequence). With 1 base clipped from V and 7 bases from J, the junction kept 7 bases outside the gene matches. CDR3 bases read: TGCAGTGCTAGAGTCCCGGACAGGGGAAGCGGGGAG. Residues: CSARVPDRGSGE. The entire CDR3 sequence reads CSARVPDRGSGELFF.

The CDR3 loop reads CASSSRRGGQETQYF. The part of the CDR3 DNA that was read is TGTGCCAGCAGCTCTCGTAGGGGGGGCCAAGAGACC. The V and J genes are TRBV7-2 and TRBJ2-5; TRBD2 is a possible D gene (7 bases). The read terminates 3 residues before the CDR3 end, so the remaining end is supplied by the germline J gene. CDR1 is SGHTA, CDR2 FQGNSA, per germline. The CDR3 has 15 amino acids. Trimming pared 4 bases from V and 1 base from J, leaving 13 bases between.

Of note for this clone: The read terminates 3 residues ahead of where the CDR3 ends, so the germline J gene completes it. V gene TRBV7-2 combines with J gene TRBJ1-2; D uncertain. CDR1 and CDR2 (germline): SGHTA, FQGNSA. This CDR3 spans 12 amino acids. This CDR3 reads CASSRSTDTYTF. Partial CDR3 DNA: TGTGCCAGCAGCCGCAGCACAGATACC.

As to this clone: The read ends 3 residues shy of where the CDR3 ends; the end is completed using the germline J gene. The chain recombines TRBV6-2 or TRBV6-3 with TRBJ1-5; 8 nucleotides agree with TRBD1. CDR1 and CDR2 from the germline V gene are MNHEY and SVGEGT. This CDR3 region has 15 residues. V was pared by 6 bases and J by 1 base, with 5 bases of the junction left unmatched. Here the CDR3 reads CASRLGQGSNQPQHF. CDR3 bases read: TGTGCCAGCAGACTAGGACAGGGAAGCAATCAGCCC.

Concerning this clone: The CDR3 extends 3 residues past the end of the read, so its final part is completed from the germline J gene. The J gene is TRBJ2-3, the V gene TRBV5-4, with TRBD1 identical over 7 bases. V lost 4 bases and J lost 6; bases outside the gene matches: 11. Germline V gives CDR1 SGHNT, CDR2 YYREEE (reference sequence). The CDR3 spans 15 residues. This chain's CDR3 is CASSLKQGSKDTQYF. CDR3 bases read: TGTGCCAGCAGCCTAAAACAGGGGAGTAAGGATACG.

About this clone itself: Sequencing ends 3 residues short of the CDR3 end; the germline J gene provides the rest. J is TRBJ2-1 and V is TRBV7-2; TRBD1 agrees at 7 bases. Germline values: CDR1 SGHTA, CDR2 FQGNSA. V shed 2 bases and J 6 bases; nucleotides not matched to a gene: 4. The CDR3 has 14 residues. Incomplete CDR3 DNA: TGTGCCAGCAGCTTACGGGCAGGGGGCAATGAG. Amino acids: CASSLRAGGNE. The full CDR3 is CASSLRAGGNEQFF.

The sequenced part of the CDR3 DNA is TGTGCCAGCAGCTTCGGTACAGGGTCGGTGAATTCACCG. This gives the protein CASSFGTGSVNSP. The full-length CDR3 reads as CASSFGTGSVNSPLFF. The chain combines TRBV7-8 with TRBJ2-2, with D possibly TRBD1 on 6 matching bases. The CDR3 goes on 3 residues after the read ends, and that part is filled in from the germline J gene. CDR3 length: 16 amino acids. CDR1 and CDR2 (germline): SGHVS, FQNEAQ.

As regards this clone: The CDR3 end falls 3 residues outside the read, so it is completed with the germline J gene. The chain employs TRBV3-1 (or the pseudogene TRBV3-2) and TRBJ2-7; D perhaps matches TRBD2 (6 bases). In germline, CDR1 is LGHDT, CDR2 YNNKEL (reference sequence). V gave up 1 base and J gave up 2 bases, with 12 bases separating them. There are 15 residues in the CDR3. The sequenced part of the CDR3 DNA is TGTGCCAGCAGCCAAGGGGAGGCAGGGACCTACGAG. It codes for CASSQGEAGTYE. The whole CDR3 protein is CASSQGEAGTYEQYF.

As to this clone: The read halts 3 residues ahead of the CDR3 end, with the missing end drawn from the germline J gene. The chain is built from TRBV5-5 and TRBJ2-7; 10 bases map to TRBD1. V trimming: 0 bases; J trimming: 3 bases; junction bases outside the gene matches: 3. CDR3 length equals 15 residues. Per the germline V gene, CDR1 is SGHKS and CDR2 is YYEKEE (reference sequence). The CDR3 is CASSLVWTGGYEQYF. The CDR3 DNA, read in part, is TGTGCCAGCAGCTTGGTATGGACAGGGGGCTACGAG.

As for this clone: The observed sequence ends 3 residues before the CDR3 terminus, with the missing tail filled in from the germline J gene. The J gene is TRBJ1-4, the V gene TRBV5-1; 9 bases align to TRBD1. V shed 4 bases and J 7 bases; nucleotides not matched to a gene: 8. Per the germline V gene, CDR1 is SGHRS and CDR2 is YFSETQ. This CDR3 spans 15 amino acids. The DNA read from the CDR3 is TGCGCCAGCAGCCAAACAGGGGGCGCAAGTGAAAAA. Residues: CASSQTGGASEK. The full CDR3 reads CASSQTGGASEKLFF. Full variable domain (rest looked up from reference TRBV5-1 and TRBJ1-4): KAGVTQTPRYLIKTRGQQVTLSCSPISGHRSVSWYQQTPGQGLQFLFEYFSETQRNKGNFPGRFSGRQFSNSRSEMNVSTLELGDSALYLCASSQTGGASEKLFFGSGTQLSVL.

Points on this clone: Read coverage stops 3 residues before the CDR3 terminus; the germline J gene supplies the remainder. The J gene is TRBJ1-1, the V gene TRBV20-1; D might be TRBD1 (6 bases). The V gene lost 0 bases and the J gene lost 0 bases, with 14 bases spanning the gap. CDR3 length: 16 amino acids. Germline V gives CDR1 DFQATT, CDR2 SNEGSKA (reference sequence). CDR3 sequence: CSARDEGGLLNTEAFF. The CDR3 bases that were read are TGCAGTGCTAGAGATGAGGGGGGGCTCCTGAACACTGAA.

Regarding this clone: Coverage ceases 3 residues before the CDR3 finishes, and the germline J gene fills in the end. V gene TRBV7-9 combines with J gene TRBJ2-3; D remains unclear. This CDR3 region has 14 residues. The germline V gene has CDR1 SEHNR and CDR2 FQNEAQ (reference sequence). V was clipped by 1 base and J by 7 bases, with 12 bases between them. Incomplete CDR3 DNA: TGTGCCAGCAGCTTAGTAGAGAACGAGCATACG. It codes for CASSLVENEHT. Given in full, the CDR3 is CASSLVENEHTQYF.

A note on this clone: The CDR3 goes on 3 residues after the read ends, and that part is filled in from the germline J gene. The chain carries TRBV6-4 and TRBJ2-5, with a possible D match to TRBD2 (5 bases). The germline V and J ends were trimmed by 3 bases and 2 bases, with 7 bases remaining between them. The CDR3 covers 13 residues. Germline assignment: CDR1 MRHNA and CDR2 SNTAGT. The sequenced CDR3 bases are TGTGCCAGCAGTGAACTAGAACAAGAGACC. It translates to CASSELEQET. The entire CDR3 protein is CASSELEQETQYF.

Comment on this clone: The read is 3 residues too short to cover the CDR3 end, so that end is filled in from the germline J gene. The rearrangement joins TRBV20-1 to TRBJ2-5; a possible D gene is TRBD2 (7 bases). The CDR3 has 15 residues. Deletions cut 0 bases from V and 4 bases from J, with 15 bases between. CDR1 DFQATT and CDR2 SNEGSKA come from the germline V gene (reference sequence). The CDR3 loop is CSARELGGGRETQYF. CDR3 bases read: TGCAGTGCTAGAGAGCTTGGCGGGGGCCGAGAGACC.

Of note for this clone: Read coverage stops 3 residues before the CDR3 terminus; the germline J gene supplies the remainder. The V gene is TRBV6-1, the J gene TRBJ1-2; D not certain. The CDR3 has 13 residues. Per the germline V gene, CDR1 is MNHNS and CDR2 is SASEGT. The CDR3 bases that were read are TGTGCCAGCAGTGAAGCGCTGTCTCAGGGC. As protein: CASSEALSQG. The entire CDR3 protein reads CASSEALSQGYTF.